This TCR beta chain was profiled in a study of blood T cell repertoires in COVID-19. Patients in Seattle were enrolled during active infection, then followed longitudinally. Profiled with immunoSEQ multiplex PCR; TCRdb holds only in-frame clones, not every one. The sample lists around 260,000 clones, approximately 83% seen once, with more than 15% in the top ten. This TCR was recovered from a person between 70 and 80 years old with COVID-19, enrolled during active disease. Sequencing was carried out using peripheral blood.

CDR3 nucleotide sequence: TGTGCCAGCACAGAGACTAGCGGGTACAATGAGCAGTTCTTC. This translates into CASTETSGYNEQFF. The rearrangement joins TRBV4-2 to TRBJ2-1; 10 nucleotides line up with TRBD2. The CDR3 spans 14 residues. Germline CDR1 reads LGHNA; CDR2 reads YNFKEQ. The V gene end was trimmed by 7 bases and the J gene end by 4 bases; junction bases not matched to a gene: 4.